These 27 T cell receptor beta chains were all obtained from the same sample, sequenced in a study of technical replicates of blood from several donors. The table came from immunoSEQ multiplex PCR; TCRdb's copy has only in-frame clones and leaves some out. The data contain roughly 92,000 clones, 95% of them seen just once; the ten biggest clones take up about 0.37%. The sequenced material came from T cells isolated from PBMCs. The receptors originated from a human donor in good health.

V and J are TRBV19 and TRBJ2-7, with TRBD1 matching 8 bases. The V gene end was trimmed by 5 bases and the J gene end by 11 bases; junction bases not matched to a gene: 14. Germline V gene data show CDR1 as LNHDA and CDR2 as SQIVND (reference sequence). This CDR3 has 14 residues. The CDR3 sequence: CASSAGTGQYGEYF. In DNA form, the CDR3 reads TGTGCCAGTAGTGCCGGGACAGGTCAATACGGGGAGTACTTC.

V and J are TRBV29-1 and TRBJ2-5; D is uncertain. Per germline, CDR1 SQVTM and CDR2 ANQGSEA. This CDR3 is 11 amino acids long. V was trimmed by 3 bases and J by 4 bases, leaving 6 bases between them. The CDR3 DNA is TGCAGCGTTGAGGCTGGAGAGACCCAGTACTTC. This translates into CSVEAGETQYF.

The chain has TRBV19 and TRBJ2-7; D is ambiguous. This CDR3 comprises 13 residues. The germline V gene encodes CDR1 LNHDA and CDR2 SQIVND (reference sequence). Trimming stripped 5 bases from V and 2 bases from J, with 10 bases between. This CDR3 is CASSSGPPYEQYF. In DNA, the CDR3 is TGTGCCAGTAGTTCTGGCCCTCCCTACGAGCAGTACTTC.

The table lists this clone with a count of one. J is TRBJ2-5 and V is TRBV28; 7 nucleotides match TRBD2. Germline trimming cut 7 bases from V and 3 bases from J; bases unmatched to any gene: 5. The CDR3 covers 13 residues. Germline loops: CDR1 MDHEN, CDR2 SYDVKM. CDR3 sequence: CASMMAGEETQYF. In DNA form, the CDR3 reads TGTGCCAGCATGATGGCGGGAGAAGAGACCCAGTACTTC.

The chain joins TRBV5-4 to TRBJ1-4; a weak D match, TRBD1 (5 bases). The ends were cut back, 0 bases at V and 8 bases at J, with 11 bases in the middle. This CDR3 comprises 14 residues. The germline V gene has CDR1 SGHNT and CDR2 YYREEE (reference sequence). The CDR3 bases are TGTGCCAGCAGCTTGGCGGGGGTTGGCGAAAAACTGTTTTTT. This codes for CASSLAGVGEKLFF.

The chain combines TRBV19 with TRBJ1-5; 10 positions agree with TRBD1. CDR1 is LNHDA and CDR2 is SQIVND in the germline V gene (reference sequence). Trimming took 1 base from V and 6 from J; bases not matched to a gene: 3. CDR3 size: 15 residues. The CDR3: CASSIGGQGGQPQHF. The CDR3 bases are TGTGCCAGTAGTATAGGCGGACAGGGGGGTCAGCCCCAGCATTTT.

The chain carries TRBV6-5 and TRBJ1-1; 7 positions agree with TRBD1. The CDR3 loop spans 14 amino acids. Germline V lookup: CDR1 MNHEY, CDR2 SVGAGI. V shed 2 bases and J 0 bases; nucleotides not matched to a gene: 0. As DNA, the CDR3 is TGTGCCAGCAGTTACAGGGGGCTGAACACTGAAGCTTTCTTT. As protein: CASSYRGLNTEAFF.

The rearrangement joins TRBV7-9 to TRBJ1-1, with a weak D call TRBD1 (5 bases). V shed 2 bases and J shed 2 bases, with 12 bases lying between them. Per the germline V gene, CDR1 is SEHNR and CDR2 is FQNEAQ (reference sequence). The length of the CDR3 is 15 residues. The CDR3 DNA is TGTGCCAGCAGCTTAATTTTCGGGGGTAACACTGAAGCTTTCTTT. Translation gives CASSLIFGGNTEAFF.

This clone was seen only once. The chain is built from TRBV9 and TRBJ2-7; D remains ambiguous. Germline V lookup: CDR1 SGDLS, CDR2 YYNGEE. Trimming removed 2 bases from V and 7 bases from J, with 13 bases in between. The CDR3 runs to 13 residues. The CDR3 DNA sequence: TGTGCCAGCAGCGTCTCCTCTTCTATTGAGCAGTACTTC. Encoded protein: CASSVSSSIEQYF.

J is TRBJ2-1 and V is TRBV2; TRBD1 might be the D (5 bases). Per the germline V gene, CDR1 is SNHLY and CDR2 is FYNNEI. V was trimmed by 2 bases and J by 0 bases, leaving 11 bases between them. The CDR3 extends over 16 amino acids. The CDR3 DNA sequence: TGTGCCAGCAGTGAACATCAGGGCAACTCCTACAATGAGCAGTTCTTC. Translation gives CASSEHQGNSYNEQFF.

The genes are TRBV6-6 and TRBJ1-1; D might be TRBD1 (6 bases). The CDR3 totals 14 residues. Trimming stripped 6 bases from V and 4 bases from J, with 15 bases between. Per germline, CDR1 MNHNY and CDR2 SVGAGI (reference sequence). CDR3 amino acids: CASRLNRVGTEAFF. The CDR3 DNA sequence: TGTGCCAGCAGATTGAACAGGGTGGGCACTGAAGCTTTCTTT.

This clone was picked up a small number of times. The chain is built from TRBV9 and TRBJ1-2; 8 bases fit TRBD1. The CDR3 runs 16 residues. The V gene's germline CDR1 is SGDLS and CDR2 YYNGEE. The J segment lost 7 bases and the V segment lost 1 base, leaving 12 bases of the junction unmatched. CDR3 amino acids: CASSVSAGQGASGYTF. CDR3 in DNA: TGTGCCAGCAGCGTATCTGCAGGCCAGGGGGCATCTGGCTACACCTTC.

V is TRBV7-9 and J is TRBJ2-3, with D unresolved. V lost 6 bases and J lost 0, with 10 bases in between. The germline V gene encodes CDR1 SEHNR and CDR2 FQNEAQ (reference sequence). CDR3 size: 14 residues. The CDR3 spells CASRDGGSTDTQYF. The CDR3 DNA follows: TGTGCCAGCAGAGATGGCGGAAGCACAGATACGCAGTATTTT.

V and J are TRBV18 and TRBJ1-5, with D possibly being TRBD1 (6 bases). Trimming shortened V by 3 bases and J by 2 bases, and 11 bases separated the two germline ends. Germline values: CDR1 KGHSH, CDR2 LQKENI. The CDR3 covers 15 residues. CDR3 residues: CASSPRQAGNQPQHF. In DNA, the CDR3 is TGTGCCAGCTCACCTAGACAGGCCGGCAATCAGCCCCAGCATTTT.

The sample holds one count of this clone. The chain is built from TRBV29-1 and TRBJ1-2; D is undetermined. Trimming took 3 bases from V and 4 from J, leaving 6 bases between them. Germline V gene sequence: CDR1 SQVTM, CDR2 ANQGSEA. CDR3 length: 11 residues. CDR3 DNA: TGCAGCGTTGATCTTAGCTATGGCTACACCTTC. Translated: CSVDLSYGYTF.

V is TRBV7-9 and J is TRBJ1-2; 8 nucleotides line up with TRBD1. Germline V gene data show CDR1 as SEHNR and CDR2 as FQNEAQ (reference sequence). With V trimmed by 7 bases and J by 4 bases, 5 bases remained unmatched. CDR3 length: 13 residues. Written as DNA, the CDR3 is TGTGCCAGCACCCTACAGGGGGTCTATGGCTACACCTTC. Amino acids: CASTLQGVYGYTF.

The V gene is TRBV6-5, the J gene TRBJ2-5; weak D call: TRBD2 (6 bases). In germline, CDR1 is MNHEY, CDR2 SVGAGI. V was trimmed by 5 bases and J by 5 bases, leaving 12 bases between them. CDR3 length: 13 amino acids. The CDR3 DNA follows: TGTGCCAGCAGTATGGGGGGAGATGAGACCCAGTACTTC. Translating gives CASSMGGDETQYF.

The genes are TRBV19 and TRBJ1-4, with D unresolved. The CDR3 has 14 amino acids. The germline V gene has CDR1 LNHDA and CDR2 SQIVND (reference sequence). V was pared by 4 bases and J by 8 bases, with 14 bases between. In DNA form, the CDR3 reads TGTGCCAGTAGTAAATCGACAAGGATAGAAAAACTGTTTTTT. As protein: CASSKSTRIEKLFF.

This sequence joins TRBV5-4 and TRBJ2-7; possibly TRBD1 for D (6 bases). Germline V gene sequence: CDR1 SGHNT, CDR2 YYREEE (reference sequence). CDR3 length equals 14 residues. Trimming stripped 0 bases from V and 6 bases from J, with 13 bases between. CDR3 bases: TGTGCCAGCAGCTTGGATAGGGGGTCCGCCGAGCAGTACTTC. It encodes CASSLDRGSAEQYF.

This rearrangement joins TRBV7-2 to TRBJ2-3; D ambiguous. The CDR3 totals 15 residues. CDR1 and CDR2 (germline): SGHTA, FQGNSA. Trimming stripped 1 base from V and 2 bases from J, with 10 bases between. The DNA of the CDR3 is TGTGCCAGCAGCTTAGGTCGGGTGTACACAGATACGCAGTATTTT. The encoded protein is CASSLGRVYTDTQYF.

The genes are TRBV5-8 and TRBJ2-3; 7 bases fit TRBD2. After removal of 7 bases from V and 3 bases from J, the junction contained 11 bases not matched to a gene. The CDR3 has 15 amino acids. CDR1 SGHTS and CDR2 YDEGEE come from the germline V gene. Here the CDR3 DNA reads TGTGCCAGCGGGGAGGGCAGGGTGAAGACAGATACGCAGTATTTT. The encoded protein is CASGEGRVKTDTQYF.

The CDR3 sequence: CASSWTGNTEAFF. CDR3 nucleotide sequence: TGTGCCAGCAGTTGGACAGGAAACACTGAAGCTTTCTTT. The chain joins TRBV6-5 to TRBJ1-1; 7 bases match TRBD1. The CDR3 extends over 13 amino acids. The germline V gene encodes CDR1 MNHEY and CDR2 SVGAGI. Trimming at V came to 4 bases and at J to 2 bases, leaving 1 base not matched to a gene.

The rearrangement links TRBV29-1 to TRBJ1-1; 7 bases match TRBD1. The CDR3 totals 11 residues. Germline-derived CDR1 and CDR2 are SQVTM and ANQGSEA. V was clipped by 8 bases and J by 3 bases; unmatched bases: 3. The CDR3, as DNA: TGCAGCACAGGGGTGGACACTGAAGCTTTCTTT. Its protein is CSTGVDTEAFF.

The V gene is TRBV14, the J gene TRBJ1-4; 7 nucleotides line up with TRBD1. With V trimmed by 4 bases and J by 8 bases, 13 bases remained unmatched. The germline gives CDR1 SGHDN, CDR2 FVKESK. The CDR3 is made up of 16 amino acids. The chain's CDR3 is CASSRLFDRVIEKLFF. Here the CDR3 DNA reads TGTGCCAGCAGCCGTTTATTTGACAGGGTAATAGAAAAACTGTTTTTT. Combining the CDR3 with reference TRBV14 and TRBJ1-4 gives the whole variable domain EAGVTQFPSHSVIEKGQTVTLRCDPISGHDNLYWYRRVMGKEIKFLLHFVKESKQDESGMPNNRFLAERTGGTYSTLKVQPAELEDSGVYFCASSRLFDRVIEKLFFGSGTQLSVL.

The chain couples TRBV9 to TRBJ2-7; 12 bases fit TRBD2. The CDR3 contains 17 residues. Germline loops: CDR1 SGDLS, CDR2 YYNGEE. Losses at the gene ends were 2 bases for V and 5 bases for J; bases not matched to a gene: 11. CDR3 amino acids: CASSVTSGSNNENEQYF. The CDR3 region has the DNA TGTGCCAGCAGCGTGACTAGCGGGAGTAACAACGAGAACGAGCAGTACTTC.

The chain uses TRBV7-9 and TRBJ2-1; weak D call: TRBD1 (6 bases). Germline V lookup: CDR1 SEHNR, CDR2 FQNEAQ (reference sequence). CDR3 length: 13 amino acids. V was cut by 4 bases and J by 10 bases, with 14 bases left in between. The CDR3 reads CASSSGVVLEQFF. The CDR3 DNA sequence: TGTGCCAGCAGCTCAGGGGTCGTTTTGGAGCAGTTCTTC.

The V gene is TRBV11-2, the J gene TRBJ2-7; 7 bases match TRBD1. In germline, CDR1 is SGHAT, CDR2 FQNNGV. This CDR3 has 16 residues. The trim removed 4 bases at V and 3 bases at J, leaving 12 bases unmatched. The CDR3 nucleotides read TGTGCCAGCAGCTCACCGAACAGGGGCAGTCGCTACGAGCAGTACTTC. It yields the protein CASSSPNRGSRYEQYF.